This TCR beta chain was recovered during a study of control samples from healthy donors and cancer patients. Only in-frame clones appear in the TCRdb table, and some are missing; sequencing was by immunoSEQ multiplex PCR. The data show 100,000 to 150,000 clones, 80% to 95% seen once. V lost 8 bases, J lost 5 bases, and 5 bases stayed unmatched. The V gene's germline CDR1 is LNHDA and CDR2 SQIVND (reference sequence). The CDR3 length is 13 residues. The receptor was isolated from a man aged 18-30 years in good health. The V and J genes are TRBV19 and TRBJ1-5; TRBD1 matches at 8 bases. The sample taken for sequencing was blood. Here the CDR3 DNA reads TGTGCCAGTGGACAGGGTCGGGATCAGCCCCAGCATTTT. It encodes CASGQGRDQPQHF.